This T cell receptor (beta chain) was recovered during a study of blood T cells in healthy people across ages. The study's findings and limits: Those diversity estimates obtained from one million T cells were thought to be underestimates. CMV status of donors was not determined, possibly confounding expanded clonotype changes. Among long-lived donors, naive CD4+ cells were more numerous and diversity higher than in aged donors.

This clonotype was seen more than once but under ten times. As yet, its antigen is unknown. Per sample, at least 5 micrograms of total RNA were extracted. Then a second PCR, running roughly 7 to 11 cycles, was carried out with a sample-barcoded 5' primer and a J-beta primer mix. TCRdb reanalysed the 5' RACE reads using MiXCR and keeps one entry per CDR3 protein. The sample includes fewer than 2,000,000 distinct CDR3 sequences, about 31% seen only once; the top ten take 10% to 12%. Germline CDR1 reads ENHRY; CDR2 reads SYGVKD. V shed 9 bases, J shed 4 bases, and the junction held 10 bases outside the gene matches. CDR3 size: 14 residues.

Sequences were obtained from blood. This receptor was taken from a woman aged 25 to 39 in good health. J is TRBJ2-7 and V is TRBV10-3; 9 bases line up with TRBD2. The CDR3 region is CAIRSGSREYEQYF. The CDR3 DNA reads TGTGCCATACGTAGCGGGAGTAGAGAATACGAGCAGTACTTC.